This entry lists 24 T cell receptor beta chains sequenced from one sample in a study of blood T cell repertoires in COVID-19. Clones were read by immunoSEQ multiplex PCR, and TCRdb kept only the in-frame ones, dropping some. The sample shows about 200,000 clones, around 82% of them seen only once. Material: PBMCs or T cells enriched from blood (not recorded which). The receptors derive from a woman aged 60-75 years with acute COVID-19.

This chain joins TRBV4-3 and TRBJ1-1; possibly TRBD1 for D (5 bases). This CDR3 has 15 amino acids. V lost 4 bases and J 5 bases, leaving 17 bases between the germline ends. The germline gives CDR1 LGHNA, CDR2 YSLEER. CDR3 amino acids: CASSLGSGDGTEAFF. DNA of the CDR3: TGCGCCAGCAGCCTTGGGTCGGGGGACGGGACTGAAGCTTTCTTT.

The chain couples TRBV18 to TRBJ1-2; D gene uncertain. This CDR3 has 14 amino acids. V was clipped by 2 bases and J by 8 bases, with 15 bases between them. CDR1 and CDR2 (germline): KGHSH, LQKENI. CDR3 loop: CASSPDGVSRGYTF. The CDR3 nucleotides are TGTGCCAGCTCACCAGACGGGGTCTCGCGAGGCTACACCTTC.

This clone was counted once. The rearrangement links TRBV30 to TRBJ1-5; weak D call: TRBD1 (5 bases). The CDR3 contains 13 residues. Per the germline V gene, CDR1 is GTSNPN and CDR2 is SVGIG (reference sequence). V was shortened by 4 bases and J by 0 bases, with 7 bases between the two germline ends. The CDR3 region has the DNA TGTGCCTGGACGGGGGGTAGCAATCAGCCCCAGCATTTT. It codes for CAWTGGSNQPQHF.

The rearrangement uses TRBV10-1 and TRBJ1-5, with D possibly matching TRBD1 (6 bases). The CDR3 contains 14 residues. Germline V CDR1 and CDR2: WNHNN, SYGVQD (reference sequence). Trimming took 8 bases from V and 6 from J, leaving 17 bases between them. As DNA, the CDR3 is TGCGCCAGCCCATACAGGGATGGTAGTCAGCCCCAGCATTTT. Translation: CASPYRDGSQPQHF.

The CDR3 nucleotides are TGTGCCAGCAGCTTAGGCCTCTACAGGGGAATGACGGAGACCCAGTACTTC. Encoded protein: CASSLGLYRGMTETQYF. The chain recombines TRBV7-9 with TRBJ2-5; 7 nucleotides agree with TRBD1. Germline lookup yields CDR1 SEHNR and CDR2 FQNEAQ (reference sequence). V shed 1 base and J 5 bases; nucleotides not matched to a gene: 13. CDR3 size: 17 residues.

The DNA of the CDR3 is TGTGCCAGCAGTTCAACAGATACGCAGTATTTT. Its translation: CASSSTDTQYF. This chain connects TRBV6-5 to TRBJ2-3; D not certain. The germline V gene encodes CDR1 MNHEY and CDR2 SVGAGI. The ends were cut back, 4 bases at V and 3 bases at J, with 2 bases in the middle. This CDR3 comprises 11 residues.

This clone was counted a single time. The rearrangement joins TRBV30 to TRBJ2-7; 12 nucleotides agree with TRBD1. This CDR3 spans 14 amino acids. Germline CDR1 reads GTSNPN; CDR2 reads SVGIG (reference sequence). V trimming: 6 bases; J trimming: 7 bases; junction bases outside the gene matches: 10. The CDR3 DNA reads as TGTGCCTGTACTCCGGGACAGGGGGCGAGTGAGCAGTACTTC. This encodes CACTPGQGASEQYF.

This clone was found once. This chain links TRBV7-2 with TRBJ2-5; no definite D call. Between the trimmed V and J ends, which lost 5 bases and 0 bases, there was a span of 4 bases. CDR3 size: 12 residues. CDR1 and CDR2 from the germline V gene are SGHTA and FQGNSA. CDR3 in amino acids: CASSTYQETQYF. The DNA for the CDR3 is TGTGCCAGCAGCACTTACCAAGAGACCCAGTACTTC.

The rearrangement uses TRBV13 and TRBJ2-7; TRBD2 is a possible D gene (6 bases). Trimming left V 6 bases short and J 3 bases short, with 18 bases between. Germline V gene lookup returns CDR1 PRHDT and CDR2 FYEKMQ (reference sequence). The CDR3 runs to 15 residues. The CDR3 spells CASSWAGLNGYEQYF. CDR3 in DNA: TGTGCCAGCAGTTGGGCTGGACTAAATGGCTACGAGCAGTACTTC.

This chain links TRBV5-1 with TRBJ1-2; D unresolved. V was pared by 2 bases and J by 6 bases, with 14 bases between. The CDR3 loop spans 14 amino acids. Germline V CDR1 and CDR2: SGHRS, YFSETQ. CDR3 nucleotide sequence: TGCGCCAGCAGCTTAGACTCGGGAAATCATGGCTACACCTTC. Its translation: CASSLDSGNHGYTF.

The V gene is TRBV9, the J gene TRBJ1-3; D possibly corresponds to TRBD1 (6 bases). V was shortened by 4 bases and J by 4 bases, with 9 bases between the two germline ends. Germline V gives CDR1 SGDLS, CDR2 YYNGEE. The CDR3 spans 13 residues. In DNA form, the CDR3 reads TGTGCCAGCAGCTTGGGACAAGGAAACACCATATATTTT. Its translation is CASSLGQGNTIYF.

The V gene is TRBV29-1, the J gene TRBJ1-1; D might be TRBD1 (6 bases). The V end lost 6 bases, the J end lost 7 bases, and 24 bases lay between the germline ends. The CDR3 has 15 residues. Germline values: CDR1 SQVTM, CDR2 ANQGSEA. Here the CDR3 reads CSVETRGAPGGEAFF. The CDR3 bases are TGCAGCGTCGAAACGCGGGGGGCCCCGGGCGGTGAAGCTTTCTTT.

The sample holds a few counts of this clone. V and J are TRBV19 and TRBJ1-2; TRBD1 matches 10 bases. The CDR3 spans 15 residues. V dropped 6 bases and J dropped 4; count of bases not matched to a gene: 8. Per germline, CDR1 LNHDA and CDR2 SQIVND (reference sequence). CDR3 bases: TGTGCCAGTAGAGGTCCGGGACAGGGGCTCTATGGCTACACCTTC. It is translated as CASRGPGQGLYGYTF. Variable domain in full (rest from reference TRBV19 and TRBJ1-2): DGGITQSPKYLFRKEGQNVTLSCEQNLNHDAMYWYRQDPGQGLRLIYYSQIVNDFQKGDIAEGYSVSREKKESFPLTVTSAQKNPTAFYLCASRGPGQGLYGYTFGSGTRLTVV.

V and J are TRBV4-3 and TRBJ2-1; 8 bases map to TRBD2. Germline trimming cut 3 bases from V and 0 bases from J; bases unmatched to any gene: 1. Germline V lookup: CDR1 LGHNA, CDR2 YSLEER. The CDR3 is 15 residues long. In DNA, the CDR3 is TGCGCCAGCAGCCACACTAGCGGCTCCTACAATGAGCAGTTCTTC. It specifies CASSHTSGSYNEQFF.

The chain carries TRBV5-1 and TRBJ2-7; TRBD2 aligns across 8 bases. The CDR3 spans 14 residues. Germline lookup yields CDR1 SGHRS and CDR2 YFSETQ. V was pared by 5 bases and J by 0 bases, with 4 bases of the junction left unmatched. The CDR3 DNA sequence: TGCGCCAGCAGTACTAGCGGACACTCCTACGAGCAGTACTTC. Translating it yields CASSTSGHSYEQYF.

The V call is TRBV4-3, the J call TRBJ1-5; 7 bases align to TRBD1. Per the germline V gene, CDR1 is LGHNA and CDR2 is YSLEER. The V segment lost 4 bases and the J segment 7 bases; nucleotides outside the gene matches: 7. The CDR3 sequence is 14 residues long. CDR3 loop: CASSPSTGDQPQHF. The CDR3 coding sequence is TGCGCCAGCAGCCCTTCAACAGGGGACCAGCCCCAGCATTTT.

In its sample, this clone was seen a few times. The chain joins TRBV7-8 to TRBJ2-7; D remains unclear. V was cut by 4 bases and J by 4 bases, with 14 bases left in between. CDR3 size: 14 residues. CDR1 is SGHVS and CDR2 is FQNEAQ in the germline V gene. Here the CDR3 reads CASSSSNLLYEQYV. Written as DNA, the CDR3 is TGTGCCAGCAGCTCGTCTAATTTATTGTACGAGCAGTACGTC.

This sequence joins TRBV11-2 and TRBJ1-3; D ambiguous. The CDR3 is 14 residues long. The germline V and J ends were trimmed by 1 base and 2 bases, with 6 bases remaining between them. Germline assignment: CDR1 SGHAT and CDR2 FQNNGV. The CDR3 sequence: CASSLAGAGNTIYF. The CDR3, as DNA: TGTGCCAGCAGCTTAGCCGGGGCTGGAAACACCATATATTTT.

The CDR3 loop reads CASSSGLAGGLYNEQFF. CDR3 in DNA: TGTGCCAGCAGCTCTGGACTAGCGGGGGGGCTCTACAATGAGCAGTTCTTC. This sequence joins TRBV7-2 and TRBJ2-1; 15 bases agree with TRBD2. The germline V gene has CDR1 SGHTA and CDR2 FQGNSA. The CDR3 consists of 17 residues. Trimming at V came to 4 bases and at J to 3 bases, leaving 4 bases not matched to a gene.

This clone was seen a handful of times. V usage is TRBV11-2 and J usage is TRBJ2-3, with D perhaps TRBD1 (6 bases). CDR1 is SGHAT and CDR2 is FQNNGV in the germline V gene. CDR3 length: 12 residues. Trimming pared 2 bases from V and 6 bases from J, leaving 6 bases between. CDR3 DNA: TGTGCCAGCAGCTTAACAGGGGATACGCAGTATTTT. This encodes CASSLTGDTQYF.

This clone appeared once. J is TRBJ2-2 and V is TRBV7-2, with D tentatively TRBD1 (6 bases). Trimming removed 2 bases at V and 3 bases at J, with 7 bases between. Germline V CDR1 and CDR2: SGHTA, FQGNSA. The CDR3 consists of 14 residues. The CDR3 DNA reads as TGTGCCAGCAGCTTATCAGGGGACACCGGGGAGCTGTTTTTT. The encoded protein is CASSLSGDTGELFF.

The chain has TRBV18 and TRBJ2-7, with 10 bases aligning to TRBD1. The junction had 7 bases not matched to a gene; V was cut back by 1 base and J by 4 bases. Germline CDR1 and CDR2: KGHSH and LQKENI. The CDR3 sequence is 16 residues long. CDR3 loop: CASSPQPPGQGYEQYF. As DNA, the CDR3 is TGTGCCAGCTCACCACAACCCCCGGGACAGGGGTACGAGCAGTACTTC.

The chain employs TRBV7-2 and TRBJ2-2; TRBD1 aligns across 7 bases. Germline CDR1 SGHTA, CDR2 FQGNSA. The CDR3 is made up of 15 amino acids. Trimming at V came to 0 bases and at J to 9 bases, leaving 7 bases not matched to a gene. The CDR3 nucleotides read TGTGCCAGCAGCTTAGCACGGGACAGCCGGAGGGAGCTGTTTTTT. Protein product: CASSLARDSRRELFF.

This sequence joins TRBV11-3 and TRBJ2-1, with 11 bases fitting TRBD2. There are 16 residues in the CDR3. Germline CDR1 reads SGHNT; CDR2 reads YENEEA. V lost 1 base and J lost 5; bases outside the gene matches: 4. Here the CDR3 DNA reads TGTGCCAGCAGCTTAGGCTCTAGCGGGGGGAACAATGAGCAGTTCTTC. Translated, it gives CASSLGSSGGNNEQFF. Based on the CDR3 plus reference TRBV11-3 and TRBJ2-1, the full variable domain is EAGVVQSPRYKIIEKKQPVAFWCNPISGHNTLYWYLQNLGQGPELLIRYENEEAVDDSQLPKDRFSAERLKGVDSTLKIQPAELGDSAVYLCASSLGSSGGNNEQFFGPGTRLTVL.